Listed below are T cell receptor beta chains from one sample, sequenced in a study of PD-1 blockade in classical Hodgkin lymphoma. The assay was immunoSEQ multiplex PCR, and TCRdb's table has in-frame clones only and misses some. The data contain 20,000 to 25,000 clones, roughly 94% of them seen just once; the ten biggest clones take up 3% to 4%. The sample comprised peripheral blood mononuclear cells (PBMCs). These TCRs come from a human donor with classical Hodgkin lymphoma. The CDR3 runs from the conserved cysteine through the conserved F or W. Each record gives: D gene, J gene, V gene, clone size, CDR3 protein, CDR3 DNA. A D gene is named only where the DNA matches it firmly. Where a row states a size, it is once, few, many or the class of an expanded clone; other rows omit it.

D: TRBD2; J: TRBJ2-3; V: TRBV6-6; size: .; CDR3: CASSQLAGLSTDTQYF; DNA: TGTGCCAGCAGTCAATTAGCGGGGCTTAGCACAGATACGCAGTATTTT
D: .; J: TRBJ2-4; V: TRBV30; size: .; CDR3: CAWGMLAKNIQYF; DNA: TGTGCCTGGGGAATGTTAGCCAAAAACATTCAGTACTTC
D: TRBD2; J: TRBJ2-7; V: TRBV15; size: .; CDR3: CATSGLAGERTYEQYF; DNA: TGTGCCACCAGCGGACTAGCGGGTGAAAGAACCTACGAGCAGTACTTC
D: .; J: TRBJ2-2; V: TRBV29-1; size: .; CDR3: CSVRTARNTGELFF; DNA: TGCAGCGTCCGGACAGCGCGGAACACCGGGGAGCTGTTTTTT
D: .; J: TRBJ2-1; V: TRBV6-1; size: once; CDR3: CASMRGNEQFF; DNA: TGTGCCAGCATGCGGGGTAATGAGCAGTTCTTC
D: TRBD2; J: TRBJ2-3; V: TRBV14; size: .; CDR3: CASSQQRTSGVGQYF; DNA: TGTGCCAGCAGCCAACAAAGGACTAGCGGCGTAGGGCAGTATTTT
D: .; J: TRBJ2-1; V: TRBV6-6; size: .; CDR3: CASSPAGEQFF; DNA: TGTGCCAGCAGTCCCGCGGGGGAGCAGTTCTTC
D: TRBD1; J: TRBJ2-7; V: TRBV19; size: .; CDR3: CASSSGQGVVYEQYF; DNA: TGTGCCAGTAGTAGTGGACAGGGGGTAGTCTACGAGCAGTACTTC
D: .; J: TRBJ2-7; V: TRBV15; size: few; CDR3: CATSRIPPGDSYREQYF; DNA: TGTGCCACCAGCAGGATACCCCCCGGGGACTCCTACCGCGAGCAGTACTTC
D: TRBD2; J: TRBJ2-5; V: TRBV30; size: .; CDR3: CAWSVRAGGRALLETQYF; DNA: TGTGCCTGGAGTGTACGTGCGGGCGGGAGGGCCTTACTTGAGACCCAGTACTTC
D: .; J: TRBJ1-1; V: TRBV30; size: .; CDR3: CAWSPGQNTEAFF; DNA: TGTGCCTGGAGTCCCGGACAGAACACTGAAGCTTTCTTT
D: TRBD2; J: TRBJ2-3; V: TRBV6-1; size: .; CDR3: CASSPGTSDADTQYF; DNA: TGTGCCAGCAGTCCTGGGACTAGCGACGCAGATACGCAGTATTTT
D: .; J: TRBJ1-4; V: TRBV29-1; size: .; CDR3: CSVSATGATNEKLFF; DNA: TGCAGCGTTAGCGCGACAGGTGCAACTAATGAAAAACTGTTTTTT
D: TRBD1; J: TRBJ1-1; V: TRBV5-4; size: .; CDR3: CASRYRGMNTEAFF; DNA: TGTGCCAGCAGGTACAGGGGTATGAACACTGAAGCTTTCTTT